This T cell receptor beta chain was obtained from a study of response to subunit inactivated influenza vaccine. MiXCR, run by TCRdb on the RT-PCR reads, gives a single entry per CDR3 protein. The table shows under 550,000 distinct CDR3 sequences, with 6.5% to 8% occurring only once. This clonotype was counted only a few times. V shed 5 bases and J 5 bases; nucleotides not matched to a gene: 9. Germline-derived CDR1 and CDR2 are MNHNS and SASEGT. The CDR3 consists of 16 residues. The V gene is TRBV6-1, the J gene TRBJ2-2; 9 bases match TRBD1. This receptor was taken from a man between 50 and 69 years old who received an inactivated influenza vaccine. Here the sequenced sample was PBMCs from blood, taken 23 months after vaccination. The CDR3 is CASSRPGQGLTGELFF. Written as DNA, the CDR3 is TGTGCCAGCAGTAGGCCGGGACAGGGCTTAACCGGGGAGCTGTTTTTT.